What follows are 18 T cell receptor beta chains derived from one specimen sequenced in a study of control samples from healthy donors and cancer patients. TCRdb's copy holds only in-frame clones and misses some; the assay was immunoSEQ multiplex PCR. Among over 200,000 clones listed, around 79% were seen once. Sequencing was performed on PBMCs. The receptors shown here come from a woman aged 55-75 years with lung cancer.

The chain joins TRBV29-1 to TRBJ2-1, with D perhaps matching TRBD1 or TRBD2 (5 bases each). Trimming shortened V by 8 bases and J by 0 bases, and 11 bases separated the two germline ends. The CDR3 runs to 13 residues. CDR1 SQVTM and CDR2 ANQGSEA come from the germline V gene. CDR3 sequence reads: CSLERGSYNEQFF. The CDR3 bases are TGCAGCTTGGAGAGGGGCTCCTACAATGAGCAGTTCTTC.

V usage is TRBV5-1 and J usage is TRBJ2-3; D is unclear. This CDR3 comprises 19 residues. Trimming left V 4 bases short and J 2 bases short, with 26 bases between. Germline V gene lookup returns CDR1 SGHRS and CDR2 YFSETQ. CDR3 loop: CASSPGPFSRQRLTDTQYF. For the CDR3, the DNA is TGCGCCAGCAGCCCAGGACCCTTTAGTAGGCAAAGGCTCACAGATACGCAGTATTTT.

The V and J genes are TRBV5-1 and TRBJ2-1; 8 nucleotides match TRBD1. V was pared by 0 bases and J by 0 bases, with 2 bases of the junction left unmatched. This CDR3 contains 16 residues. Germline loops: CDR1 SGHRS, CDR2 YFSETQ. The CDR3 is CASSLGQGPSYNEQFF. The CDR3 nucleotides are TGCGCCAGCAGCTTGGGACAGGGGCCCTCCTACAATGAGCAGTTCTTC.

This clone has just a few counts. The chain employs TRBV2 and TRBJ2-2; the D call may be TRBD1 or TRBD2 (5 bases each). V dropped 6 bases and J dropped 1 base, with 12 bases sitting between them. The CDR3 has 15 residues. Looked up from germline, CDR1 is SNHLY and CDR2 is FYNNEI. CDR3 in amino acids: CASRGTVGNTGELFF. CDR3 nucleotide sequence: TGTGCCAGCAGAGGGACGGTCGGGAACACCGGGGAGCTGTTTTTT.

The V gene is TRBV2, the J gene TRBJ2-1; 8 bases are a match to TRBD1. The V segment lost 6 bases and the J segment 3 bases; nucleotides outside the gene matches: 4. Germline V lookup: CDR1 SNHLY, CDR2 FYNNEI. CDR3 length: 14 residues. The chain's CDR3 is CASSPGQGYNEQFF. The CDR3 DNA is TGTGCCAGCAGCCCCGGACAGGGCTACAATGAGCAGTTCTTC.

The chain carries TRBV18 and TRBJ2-5, with TRBD1 as a possible D gene (5 bases). This CDR3 is 14 amino acids long. Germline CDR1 and CDR2: KGHSH and LQKENI. The V gene lost 5 bases and the J gene lost 2 bases, with 12 bases spanning the gap. The CDR3 sequence is CASSTTRQQETQYF. CDR3 coding DNA: TGTGCCAGCTCAACCACGAGACAGCAAGAGACCCAGTACTTC.

CDR3: CASSLEQIQETQYF. In nucleotides, the CDR3 is TGCGCCAGCAGCTTGGAACAGATTCAAGAGACCCAGTACTTC. The chain uses TRBV5-1 and TRBJ2-5; D is undetermined. Germline loops: CDR1 SGHRS, CDR2 YFSETQ. CDR3 length equals 14 residues. Trimming removed 0 bases from V and 2 bases from J, with 8 bases in between.

J is TRBJ1-1 and V is TRBV5-1; the match to TRBD1 covers 7 bases. Germline CDR1 is SGHRS and CDR2 is YFSETQ. V dropped 0 bases and J dropped 3; count of bases not matched to a gene: 2. This CDR3 has 14 residues. Here the CDR3 DNA reads TGCGCCAGCAGCTTGGCAGGGGGAGACACTGAAGCTTTCTTT. It codes for CASSLAGGDTEAFF.

This sequence joins TRBV9 and TRBJ1-1, with TRBD1 matching 7 bases. Germline CDR1 and CDR2: SGDLS and YYNGEE. J was trimmed by 4 bases and V by 4 bases; bases with no gene match: 7. The CDR3 is 14 amino acids. In DNA form, the CDR3 reads TGTGCCAGCAGCATAACAGGGGTTGGCACTGAAGCTTTCTTT. Encoded protein: CASSITGVGTEAFF.

This chain joins TRBV15 and TRBJ1-1; D unresolved. CDR1 and CDR2 (germline): LNHNV, YYDKDF (reference sequence). CDR3 length: 15 amino acids. Trimming removed 0 bases from V and 1 base from J, with 9 bases in between. This CDR3 is CATSRDPAWNTEAFF. The CDR3, as DNA: TGTGCCACCAGCAGAGATCCAGCCTGGAACACTGAAGCTTTCTTT.

The chain carries TRBV27 and TRBJ2-7, with 8 bases lining up with TRBD1. Germline lookup yields CDR1 MNHEY and CDR2 SMNVEV (reference sequence). The CDR3 is 15 amino acids. Unmatched junction bases numbered 17, after V lost 9 bases and J lost 7 bases. The CDR3 here is CARGGWRTGLFEQYF. In DNA form, the CDR3 reads TGTGCCAGAGGGGGTTGGAGGACAGGGTTGTTTGAGCAGTACTTC.

J is TRBJ2-7 and V is TRBV19; 9 nucleotides match TRBD2. Germline CDR1 LNHDA, CDR2 SQIVND (reference sequence). Trimming cost V 5 bases and J 1 base; bases outside gene matches: 6. The CDR3 length is 15 residues. In DNA, the CDR3 is TGTGCCAGTAGTGACGGTAGCGGGAGTTCCTACGAGCAGTACTTC. The encoded protein is CASSDGSGSSYEQYF.

The V gene is TRBV24-1, the J gene TRBJ1-5; no firm D call. Germline assignment: CDR1 KGHDR and CDR2 SFDVKD. The V end lost 7 bases, the J end lost 0 bases, and 6 bases lay between the germline ends. CDR3 length equals 13 residues. The CDR3 nucleotides are TGTGCCACCAGCGCATATAGCAATCAGCCCCAGCATTTT. It encodes CATSAYSNQPQHF.

This clone has just one count. J is TRBJ2-4 and V is TRBV28, with 8 bases aligning to TRBD1. The CDR3 loop spans 15 amino acids. V lost 6 bases to trimming and J lost 1 base; unmatched junction nucleotides: 5. CDR1 is MDHEN, CDR2 SYDVKM, per germline. The CDR3 here is CASRVTGVAKNIQYF. CDR3 DNA: TGTGCCAGCAGGGTGACAGGGGTGGCCAAAAACATTCAGTACTTC.

The chain combines TRBV10-3 with TRBJ2-2; 10 positions agree with TRBD1. J gave up 7 bases and V 10 bases, and 12 bases lay outside the gene matches. This CDR3 is built from 15 residues. Germline assignment: CDR1 ENHRY and CDR2 SYGVKD. CDR3 sequence (DNA): TGTGCCAGCGCCGGGACAGGGGATTTTAGCGGGGAGCTGTTTTTT. Amino acid sequence: CASAGTGDFSGELFF.

This clone was counted only a few times. This CDR3 reads CASSSQGLNSPLHF. CDR3 sequence (DNA): TGTGCCAGCAGTTCGCAGGGCTTAAATTCACCCCTCCACTTT. The chain has TRBV11-2 and TRBJ1-6; maybe TRBD1 (5 bases). Per the germline V gene, CDR1 is SGHAT and CDR2 is FQNNGV. The CDR3 totals 14 residues. Trimming pared 6 bases from V and 7 bases from J, leaving 13 bases between. Combining the CDR3 with reference TRBV11-2 and TRBJ1-6 gives the whole variable domain EAGVAQSPRYKIIEKRQSVAFWCNPISGHATLYWYQQILGQGPKLLIQFQNNGVVDDSQLPKDRFSAERLKGVDSTLKIQPAKLEDSAVYLCASSSQGLNSPLHFGNGTRLTVT.

This clone was seen only once. The J gene is TRBJ2-2, the V gene TRBV24-1; perhaps TRBD2 as D (7 bases). The CDR3 has 16 residues. Germline CDR1 reads KGHDR; CDR2 reads SFDVKD. V lost 5 bases and J lost 0, with 12 bases in between. The CDR3 DNA is TGTGCCACCAGTGGGGGGGGACAAGCGAACACCGGGGAGCTGTTTTTT. This encodes CATSGGGQANTGELFF.

The chain couples TRBV5-6 to TRBJ2-2, with TRBD1 matching 7 bases. V lost 3 bases and J lost 7; bases outside the gene matches: 3. Germline CDR1 is SGHDT and CDR2 is YYEEEE. CDR3 size: 13 residues. Here the CDR3 reads CASSWRQGGELFF. The CDR3 DNA sequence: TGTGCCAGCAGCTGGAGACAGGGCGGGGAGCTGTTTTTT.